The rows below give T cell receptor beta chains drawn from one sample of a study of cytomegalovirus exposure and HLA in healthy donors. Here immunoSEQ multiplex PCR was the method, and the copy in TCRdb shows in-frame clones only, minus some. This sample's clone table lists about 200,000 clones. Sequenced sample: PBMCs. The receptors were gathered from a boy aged 5-17 years in good health and CMV-seronegative. Each CDR3 is given with its conserved first and last residue. The D gene is left open where the match is weak. Not all rows give a size; the values are once, few, many and, for expanded clones, a class.

clone size	V gene	J gene	D gene	CDR3 DNA	CDR3 protein
-	TRBV9	TRBJ2-5	TRBD2	TGTGCCAGCAGCGTAGCGGGGAGGGGAGAGACCCAGTACTTC	CASSVAGRGETQYF
-	TRBV19	TRBJ2-7	TRBD1	TGTGCCAGTAGTATAGGACAGGGGGCTTACGAGCAGTACTTC	CASSIGQGAYEQYF
-	TRBV2	TRBJ1-2	TRBD1	TGTGCCAGCAGTGCGGGCAGGGGGCCAGCTAACTATGGCTACACCTTC	CASSAGRGPANYGYTF
-	TRBV5-4	TRBJ2-1	TRBD1	TGTGCCAGCAGCTTGTCATTGGACAGGGGATACGATGAGCAGTTCTTC	CASSLSLDRGYDEQFF
-	TRBV7-9	TRBJ2-7	-	TGTGCCAGCAGCTCGCCTTCGACTAGTAGCAGGGAGCAGTACTTC	CASSSPSTSSREQYF
-	TRBV2	TRBJ1-4	TRBD1	TGTGCCAGCAGGCTCGGGACAGCTAATGAAAAACTGTTTTTT	CASRLGTANEKLFF
-	TRBV9	TRBJ2-4	TRBD2	TGTGCCAGCAGCCTGGGACTAGAAGAAAACATTCAGTACTTC	CASSLGLEENIQYF
-	TRBV6-5	TRBJ2-7	TRBD1	TGTGCCAGCAGTTACTTGCGGACAGGTCGCGACGAGCAGTACTTC	CASSYLRTGRDEQYF
-	TRBV6-5	TRBJ1-3	-	TGTGCCAGCAGTAACAGTGGAAACACCATATATTTT	CASSNSGNTIYF
-	TRBV30	TRBJ1-2	-	TGTGCCTGGAGTGTAGGGGGGGGATGGGACACCTTC	CAWSVGGGWDTF
-	TRBV2	TRBJ2-3	TRBD1	TGTGCCAGCAGTGAGGGACAGGGTTTCGATACGCAGTATTTT	CASSEGQGFDTQYF
-	TRBV2	TRBJ2-7	-	TGTGCCAACGACGGAAGGGGCTCCGAGCAGTACTTC	CANDGRGSEQYF
-	TRBV30	TRBJ2-5	TRBD2	TGTGCCTGGAGAATAGCGGGGGGGCCGAGGGAGACCCAGTACTTC	CAWRIAGGPRETQYF
-	TRBV30	TRBJ1-1	TRBD1	TGTGCCGCGGACAGGGGAATAGACCGTGAAGCTTTCTTT	CAADRGIDREAFF
-	TRBV7-9	TRBJ1-3	TRBD1	TGTGCCAGTAACACGCTTAATAGGGACAGAGAAACTGGAAACACCATATATTTT	CASNTLNRDRETGNTIYF
-	TRBV27	TRBJ2-7	TRBD1	TGTGCCAGCAGTTTAAGTGGGACAGGGTACTACGAGCAGTACTTC	CASSLSGTGYYEQYF
-	TRBV6-7	TRBJ2-3	TRBD2	TGTGCCAGCAGGATCTTCTCTAGCGGGGGGCGGGGAGATACGCAGTATTTT	CASRIFSSGGRGDTQYF
-	TRBV12-5	TRBJ1-1	TRBD1	TGTGCTAGTGGTTTAGGAACAGGGGTTCAGGCTTTCTTT	CASGLGTGVQAFF
-	TRBV5-1	TRBJ1-4	TRBD1	TGCGCCAGCAGCTTGGCCGGGACAGGCCCGTTGTGGGAAAAACTGTTTTTT	CASSLAGTGPLWEKLFF
-	TRBV19	TRBJ1-2	-	TGTGCCAGTAACGAATTCTGGGGCGATGGCTACACCTTC	CASNEFWGDGYTF
-	TRBV2	TRBJ2-1	TRBD1	TGTGCCAGCAGGGCCGGGACAGGGGGACACAATGAGCAGTTCTTC	CASRAGTGGHNEQFF
-	TRBV30	TRBJ2-3	-	TGTGCCTGGAGCTGGGCCCGGCTAGCTAGCACAGATACGCAGTATTTT	CAWSWARLASTDTQYF
-	TRBV2	TRBJ1-1	-	TGTGCCAGCGATATCCGGAGGACTGAAGCTTTCTTT	CASDIRRTEAFF
-	TRBV7-2	TRBJ2-3	TRBD2	TGTGCCAGCAGCTTACGGGGGGGCACAGATACGCAGTATTTT	CASSLRGGTDTQYF
-	TRBV4-1	TRBJ1-3	TRBD1	TGCGCCAGCAGCCCGGGACAGGGGGGAAACACCATATATTTT	CASSPGQGGNTIYF
-	TRBV5-1	TRBJ1-6	TRBD1	TGCGCCAGCAGCTTGGGACAGGGTTACAATTCACCCCTCCACTTT	CASSLGQGYNSPLHF
-	TRBV4-1	TRBJ1-1	-	TGCGCCAGCAGCCAAGGGACAACTCGTGAAGCTTTCTTT	CASSQGTTREAFF
-	TRBV5-1	TRBJ1-1	TRBD1	TGCGCCAGCAGCTTGGGGGGGACAGGGGGCACTGAAGCTTTCTTT	CASSLGGTGGTEAFF
-	TRBV4-1	TRBJ2-2	TRBD1	TGCGCCAGCAGCCAAAAAGCCGACAGGGGGTTCCGGGAGCTGTTTTTT	CASSQKADRGFRELFF
-	TRBV6-1	TRBJ1-1	-	TGTGCCATCGCCCGGGGATTGAACACTGAAGCTTTCTTT	CAIARGLNTEAFF
-	TRBV6-4	TRBJ2-5	TRBD2	TGTGCCAGCAGTGACTCGATTCCCAAACTGGGTCCGGGGGGGGATCAAGAGACCCAGTACTTC	CASSDSIPKLGPGGDQETQYF
-	TRBV5-5	TRBJ1-3	-	TGTGCCAGCTCGGGACAAATTTCAGGAAACACCATATATTTT	CASSGQISGNTIYF
-	TRBV19	TRBJ1-1	-	TGTGCCAGTAGTGGGGCCGGGACTTTGAACACTGAAGCTTTCTTT	CASSGAGTLNTEAFF
-	TRBV28	TRBJ2-1	TRBD2	TGTGCCAGCAGTTTTTGGGGGGGTGAATCCTACAATGAGCAGTTCTTC	CASSFWGGESYNEQFF
-	TRBV30	TRBJ1-4	TRBD1	TGTGCCTGGAGTTGGGACAGCCTAGGAGGGAGAGAAAAACTGTTTTTT	CAWSWDSLGGREKLFF
-	TRBV30	TRBJ2-1	-	TGTGCCCCCCGGGGTTTTGAGCAGTTCTTC	CAPRGFEQFF
-	TRBV4-3	TRBJ1-1	-	TGCGCCAGCAGCCAAGAGGGGGCAGGGGACACTGAAGCTTTCTTT	CASSQEGAGDTEAFF
-	TRBV20-1	TRBJ1-5	-	TGCAGTGGAGGACTGGGGGGGCCCCAGCATTTT	CSGGLGGPQHF
-	TRBV6-5	TRBJ1-2	TRBD1	TGTGCCAGCAGTCTAGGGGACAGGAACTATGGCTACACCTTC	CASSLGDRNYGYTF
-	TRBV14	TRBJ1-1	-	TGTGCCAGCAGCGCCAGGGGACCCACTGAAGCTTTCTTT	CASSARGPTEAFF
-	TRBV11-2	TRBJ2-7	-	TGTGCCAGCAGCTTAGTACCAGGTTCTCTATACGAGCAGTACTTC	CASSLVPGSLYEQYF
-	TRBV7-9	TRBJ2-2	-	TGTGCCAGCAGCTTCGGTCAGGGAAACACCGGGGAGCTGTTTTTT	CASSFGQGNTGELFF
-	TRBV7-2	TRBJ1-4	-	TGTGCCAGCAGCCGCAATGAGGGACTTCGGGGTGAAAAACTGTTTTTT	CASSRNEGLRGEKLFF
medium-sized	TRBV5-4	TRBJ1-2	-	TGTGCCAGCAGCTTAATGGGGGGGAATCAAAACTATGGCTACACCTTC	CASSLMGGNQNYGYTF
-	TRBV28	TRBJ2-5	TRBD2	TGTGCCAGCAGGGCCGAGCGGGGGGGACAAGAGACCCAGTACTTC	CASRAERGGQETQYF
-	TRBV10-3	TRBJ1-1	-	TGTGCCATCAGTGGTGTGAGGGAGGGAGGAACTGAAGCTTTCTTT	CAISGVREGGTEAFF
-	TRBV6-5	TRBJ1-2	TRBD1	TGTGCCAGCAGTTACTCGGGGGGACAGGGTTTCTATGGCTACACCTTC	CASSYSGGQGFYGYTF
-	TRBV7-2	TRBJ2-3	TRBD1	TGTGCCAGCAGCTTCGCAGGGGGAAACACAGATACGCAGTATTTT	CASSFAGGNTDTQYF
-	TRBV2	TRBJ1-1	-	TGTGCCAGCCGAGTCTACCGGGACACAGAAGCTTTCTTT	CASRVYRDTEAFF